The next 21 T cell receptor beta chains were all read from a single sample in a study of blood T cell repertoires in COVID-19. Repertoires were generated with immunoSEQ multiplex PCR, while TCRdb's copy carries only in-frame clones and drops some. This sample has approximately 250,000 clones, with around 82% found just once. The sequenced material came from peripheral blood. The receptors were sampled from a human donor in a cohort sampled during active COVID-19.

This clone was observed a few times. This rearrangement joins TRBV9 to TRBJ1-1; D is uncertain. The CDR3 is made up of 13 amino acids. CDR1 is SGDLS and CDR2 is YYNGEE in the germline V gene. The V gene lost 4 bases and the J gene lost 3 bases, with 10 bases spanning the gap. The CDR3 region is CASSSSVDTEAFF. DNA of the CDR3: TGTGCCAGCAGCTCCAGTGTGGACACTGAAGCTTTCTTT.

In DNA, the CDR3 is TGCGCCAGCAGCCAAGTAGAGGGGACATCCTACGAGCAGTACTTC. This sequence encodes CASSQVEGTSYEQYF. The V and J genes are TRBV4-1 and TRBJ2-7; TRBD1 is a possible D gene (6 bases). With 1 base removed from V and 1 base from J, the gap between germline ends came to 11 bases. Germline values: CDR1 MGHRA, CDR2 YSYEKL. The CDR3 length is 15 residues.

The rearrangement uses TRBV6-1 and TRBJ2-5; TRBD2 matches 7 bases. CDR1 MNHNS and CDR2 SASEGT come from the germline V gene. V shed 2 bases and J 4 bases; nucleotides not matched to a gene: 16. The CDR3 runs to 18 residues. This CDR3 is CASSEPTLRGGRLETQYF. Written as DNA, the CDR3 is TGTGCCAGCAGTGAACCGACGCTTCGCGGGGGAAGATTAGAGACCCAGTACTTC.

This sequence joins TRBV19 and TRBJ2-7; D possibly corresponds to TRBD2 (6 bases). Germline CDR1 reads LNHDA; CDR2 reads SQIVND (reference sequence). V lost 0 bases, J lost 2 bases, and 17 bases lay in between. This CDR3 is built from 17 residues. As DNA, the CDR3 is TGTGCCAGTAGTATAGATCCCCGGCAGGGAGGCCCCTACGAGCAGTACTTC. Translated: CASSIDPRQGGPYEQYF.

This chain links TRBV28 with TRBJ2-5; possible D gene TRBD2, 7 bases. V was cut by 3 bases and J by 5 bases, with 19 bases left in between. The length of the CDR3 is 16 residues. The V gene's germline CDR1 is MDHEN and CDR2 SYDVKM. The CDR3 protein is CASSFAGRGGSETQYF. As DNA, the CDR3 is TGTGCCAGCAGTTTCGCTGGCAGGGGAGGGTCGGAGACCCAGTACTTC.

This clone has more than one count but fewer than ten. CDR3 bases: TGTGCCAGCAGTCGGACGCTAGCGGGAGCAGATGAGCAGTTCTTC. It translates to CASSRTLAGADEQFF. This chain joins TRBV4-2 and TRBJ2-1; TRBD2 matches at 10 bases. The germline V gene encodes CDR1 LGHNA and CDR2 YNFKEQ. The CDR3 length is 15 residues. J lost 8 bases, V lost 6 bases, and 10 bases had no gene match.

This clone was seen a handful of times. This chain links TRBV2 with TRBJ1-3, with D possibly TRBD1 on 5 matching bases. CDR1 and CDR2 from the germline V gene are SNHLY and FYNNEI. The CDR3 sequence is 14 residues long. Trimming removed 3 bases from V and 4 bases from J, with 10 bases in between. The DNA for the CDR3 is TGTGCCAGCAGTGACTCAGGGTACGGAAACACCATATATTTT. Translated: CASSDSGYGNTIYF.

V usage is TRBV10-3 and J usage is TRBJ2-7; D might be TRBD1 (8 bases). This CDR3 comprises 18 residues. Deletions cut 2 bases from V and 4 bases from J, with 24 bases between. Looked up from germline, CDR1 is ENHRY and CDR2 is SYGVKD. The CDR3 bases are TGTGCCATCAGTGAGCCAGGGGGCGGGAGAGGGGGAGTATACGAGCAGTACTTC. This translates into CAISEPGGGRGGVYEQYF.

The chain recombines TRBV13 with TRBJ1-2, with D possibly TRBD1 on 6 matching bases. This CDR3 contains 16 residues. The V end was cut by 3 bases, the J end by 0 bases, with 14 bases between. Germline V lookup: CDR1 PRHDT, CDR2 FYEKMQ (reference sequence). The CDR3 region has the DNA TGTGCCAGCAGCTTTGGGGGGGCGCCCTCTAACTATGGCTACACCTTC. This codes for CASSFGGAPSNYGYTF.

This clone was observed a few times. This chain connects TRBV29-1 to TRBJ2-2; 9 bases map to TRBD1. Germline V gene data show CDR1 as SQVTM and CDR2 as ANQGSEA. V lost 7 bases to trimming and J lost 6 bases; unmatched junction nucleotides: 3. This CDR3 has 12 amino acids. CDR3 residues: CSDRGRAGELFF. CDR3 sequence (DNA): TGCAGCGACAGGGGGCGAGCCGGGGAGCTGTTTTTT.

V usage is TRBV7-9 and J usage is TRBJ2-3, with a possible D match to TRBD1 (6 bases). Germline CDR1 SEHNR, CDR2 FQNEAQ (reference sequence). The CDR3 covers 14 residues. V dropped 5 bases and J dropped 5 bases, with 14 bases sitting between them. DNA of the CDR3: TGTGCCAGCAGCCTCTCAGGGGCTAAAGATACGCAGTATTTT. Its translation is CASSLSGAKDTQYF. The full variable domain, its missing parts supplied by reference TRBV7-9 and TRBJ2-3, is DTGVSQNPRHKITKRGQNVTFRCDPISEHNRLYWYRQTLGQGPEFLTYFQNEAQLEKSRLLSDRFSAERPKGSFSTLEIQRTEQGDSAMYLCASSLSGAKDTQYFGPGTRLTVL.

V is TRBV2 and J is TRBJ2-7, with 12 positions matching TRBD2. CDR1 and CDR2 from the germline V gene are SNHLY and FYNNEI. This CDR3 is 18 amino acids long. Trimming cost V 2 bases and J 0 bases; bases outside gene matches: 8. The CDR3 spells CASSEKGLAGTRSYEQYF. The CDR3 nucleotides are TGTGCCAGCAGTGAAAAAGGACTAGCGGGGACCCGCTCCTACGAGCAGTACTTC. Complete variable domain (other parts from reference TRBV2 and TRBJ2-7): EPEVTQTPSHQVTQMGQEVILRCVPISNHLYFYWYRQILGQKVEFLVSFYNNEISEKSEIFDDQFSVERPDGSNFTLKIRSTKLEDSAMYFCASSEKGLAGTRSYEQYFGPGTRLTVT.

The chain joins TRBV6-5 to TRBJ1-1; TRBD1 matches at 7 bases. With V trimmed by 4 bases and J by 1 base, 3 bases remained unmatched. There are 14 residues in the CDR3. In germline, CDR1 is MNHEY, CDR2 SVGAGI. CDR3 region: CASSSHRGNTEAFF. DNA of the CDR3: TGTGCCAGCAGTTCGCACAGGGGGAACACTGAAGCTTTCTTT.

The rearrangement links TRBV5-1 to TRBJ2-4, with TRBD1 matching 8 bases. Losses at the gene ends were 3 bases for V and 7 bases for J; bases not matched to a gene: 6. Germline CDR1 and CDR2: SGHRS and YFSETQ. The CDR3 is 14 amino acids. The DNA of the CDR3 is TGCGCCAGCAGCTCCGGACAGGGTATGAACATTCAGTACTTC. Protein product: CASSSGQGMNIQYF. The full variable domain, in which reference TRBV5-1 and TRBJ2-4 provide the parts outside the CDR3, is KAGVTQTPRYLIKTRGQQVTLSCSPISGHRSVSWYQQTPGQGLQFLFEYFSETQRNKGNFPGRFSGRQFSNSRSEMNVSTLELGDSALYLCASSSGQGMNIQYFGAGTRLSVL.

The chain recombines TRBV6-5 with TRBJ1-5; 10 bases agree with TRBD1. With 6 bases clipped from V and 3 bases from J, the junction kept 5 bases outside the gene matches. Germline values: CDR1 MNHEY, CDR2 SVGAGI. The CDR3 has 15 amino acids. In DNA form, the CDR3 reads TGTGCCAGCAGGGGGACAGGGGCCGCCAATCAGCCCCAGCATTTT. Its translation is CASRGTGAANQPQHF.

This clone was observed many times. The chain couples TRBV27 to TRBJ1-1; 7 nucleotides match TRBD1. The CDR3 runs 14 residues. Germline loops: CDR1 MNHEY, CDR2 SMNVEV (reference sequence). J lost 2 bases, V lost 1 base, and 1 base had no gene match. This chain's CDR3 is CASSLYRGNTEAFF. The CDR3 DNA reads TGTGCCAGCAGTTTATACAGGGGTAACACTGAAGCTTTCTTT.

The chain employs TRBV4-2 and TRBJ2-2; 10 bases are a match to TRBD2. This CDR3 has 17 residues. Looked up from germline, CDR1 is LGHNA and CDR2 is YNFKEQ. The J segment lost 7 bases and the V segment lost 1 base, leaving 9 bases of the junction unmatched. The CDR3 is CASSQATAGGPIGELFF. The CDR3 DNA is TGTGCCAGCAGCCAAGCAACAGCGGGAGGGCCTATCGGGGAGCTGTTTTTT.

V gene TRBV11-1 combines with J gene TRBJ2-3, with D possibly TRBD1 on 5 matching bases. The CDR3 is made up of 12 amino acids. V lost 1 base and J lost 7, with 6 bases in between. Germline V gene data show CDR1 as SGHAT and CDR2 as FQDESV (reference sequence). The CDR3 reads CASSLGGNTQYF. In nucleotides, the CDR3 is TGTGCCAGCAGCTTAGGGGGCAATACGCAGTATTTT.

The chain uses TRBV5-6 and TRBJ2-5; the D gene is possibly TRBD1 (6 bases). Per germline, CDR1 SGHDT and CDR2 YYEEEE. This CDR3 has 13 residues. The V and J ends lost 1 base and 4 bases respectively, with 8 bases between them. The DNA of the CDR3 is TGTGCCAGCAGCTTGAGGGGGAGAGAGACCCAGTACTTC. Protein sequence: CASSLRGRETQYF.

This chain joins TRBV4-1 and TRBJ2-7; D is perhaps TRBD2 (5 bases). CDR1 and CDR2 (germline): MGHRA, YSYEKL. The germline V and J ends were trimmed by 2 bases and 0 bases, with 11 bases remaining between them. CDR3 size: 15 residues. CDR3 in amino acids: CASSQRVGLSYEQYF. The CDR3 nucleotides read TGCGCCAGCAGCCAACGGGTAGGACTCTCCTACGAGCAGTACTTC.

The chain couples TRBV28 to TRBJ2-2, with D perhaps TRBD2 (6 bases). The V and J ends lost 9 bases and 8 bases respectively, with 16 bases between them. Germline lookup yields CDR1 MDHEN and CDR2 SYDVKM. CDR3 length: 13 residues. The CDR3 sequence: CASTNGGWGELFF. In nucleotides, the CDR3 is TGTGCCAGTACCAACGGGGGTTGGGGGGAGCTGTTTTTT.